Presented here are 25 T cell receptor beta chains from one specimen sequenced in a study of T cells after yellow fever vaccination (dated by TCRdb to the late 2010s). Interpreted using the paper, the treatment or condition label stands for: live attenuated yellow fever vaccine strain. Library preparation was by 5' RACE. Sequencing relied on an Illumina NovaSeq 6000. TCRdb took the public reads, trimmed them with fastp at Q25, ran MiXCR for clone calling and kept in-frame beta chains. CDR3 protein duplicates are merged, each entry listing the most common genes and DNA. The table for this sample lists some 340,000 distinct CDR3 sequences; around 10% of them were counted only once. Less than 3.5% of the sample lies in the top ten. This material consisted of CD4+ T cells sorted from PBMCs, taken 45 days after the yellow fever booster vaccination. The receptors come from a man aged 18 to 29 who received the YFV17D yellow fever vaccine.

This clonotype was picked up a small number of times. V and J are TRBV7-3 and TRBJ2-1; 15 bases agree with TRBD2. The germline V gene encodes CDR1 SGHTA and CDR2 FQGTGA. This CDR3 contains 19 residues. The trim removed 2 bases at V and 0 bases at J, leaving 5 bases unmatched. For the CDR3, the DNA is TGTGCCAGCAGCTTATGGGGACTAGCGGGGGGAAGCTCCTACAATGAGCAGTTCTTC. Translated, it gives CASSLWGLAGGSSYNEQFF.

This chain links TRBV10-3 with TRBJ1-4, with no clear D. V dropped 6 bases and J dropped 7 bases, with 12 bases sitting between them. Germline V gene lookup returns CDR1 ENHRY and CDR2 SYGVKD. The CDR3 extends over 13 amino acids. The DNA of the CDR3 is TGTGCCATCAGGCGAGGAATAGGTGAAAAACTGTTTTTT. This translates into CAIRRGIGEKLFF.

CDR3 sequence (DNA): TGCAGTGTTAGCGACCGAGAGACCCAGTACTTC. This encodes CSVSDRETQYF. The chain couples TRBV20-1 to TRBJ2-5; a possible D gene is TRBD2 (5 bases). Germline lookup yields CDR1 DFQATT and CDR2 SNEGSKA (reference sequence). The V gene lost 7 bases and the J gene lost 4 bases, with 10 bases spanning the gap. This CDR3 comprises 11 residues.

The V gene is TRBV6-5, the J gene TRBJ2-5, with 7 bases fitting TRBD1. Germline CDR1 and CDR2: MNHEY and SVGAGI. V gave up 6 bases and J gave up 9 bases; unmatched junction bases: 4. The CDR3 covers 11 residues. CDR3 coding DNA: TGTGCCAGCAGCGACGGGACAGCCCAGTACTTC. It yields the protein CASSDGTAQYF.

The rearrangement uses TRBV7-9 and TRBJ2-7; D call uncertain. CDR1 is SEHNR and CDR2 is FQNEAQ in the germline V gene (reference sequence). The CDR3 totals 12 residues. V was cut by 5 bases and J by 6 bases, with 11 bases left in between. For the CDR3, the DNA is TGTGCCAGCAGCCGAGAAGTAGGCGAGCAGTACTTC. Translation gives CASSREVGEQYF.

Ten or more counts support this clonotype. The chain uses TRBV20-1 and TRBJ1-5; D gene uncertain. Germline CDR1 DFQATT, CDR2 SNEGSKA (reference sequence). The CDR3 is made up of 15 amino acids. V was trimmed by 3 bases and J by 5 bases, leaving 17 bases between them. The chain's CDR3 is CSARDPGLGDQPQHF. The CDR3 DNA follows: TGCAGTGCTAGGGATCCCGGGCTTGGGGATCAGCCCCAGCATTTT.

This clonotype has at least ten counts. This chain joins TRBV28 and TRBJ1-1, with a tentative D call TRBD1 (5 bases). Germline V gene data show CDR1 as MDHEN and CDR2 as SYDVKM. V was pared by 6 bases and J by 7 bases, with 15 bases between. The CDR3 runs to 13 residues. The CDR3 sequence: CASRLTVGGEAFF. In DNA, the CDR3 is TGTGCCAGCAGGTTGACGGTGGGGGGTGAAGCTTTCTTT.

This clonotype appeared a few times. This rearrangement joins TRBV7-2 to TRBJ2-5; D possibly matches TRBD1 or TRBD2 (7 bases each). The V end was cut by 3 bases, the J end by 5 bases, with 16 bases between. There are 15 residues in the CDR3. Germline CDR1 SGHTA, CDR2 FQGNSA. CDR3 nucleotides: TGTGCCAGCAGCTTCCAGGGGGGGCCACGGGAGACCCAGTACTTC. Encoded protein: CASSFQGGPRETQYF.

This clonotype showed up just a few times. This rearrangement joins TRBV18 to TRBJ2-2, with no clear D. With 1 base removed from V and 1 base from J, the gap between germline ends came to 10 bases. Germline V gives CDR1 KGHSH, CDR2 LQKENI. The CDR3 has 16 amino acids. The CDR3 sequence: CASSPRTSGNTGELFF. The DNA for the CDR3 is TGTGCCAGCTCACCACGAACATCGGGGAACACCGGGGAGCTGTTTTTT.

This clonotype came up a few times. The chain carries TRBV20-1 and TRBJ2-7, with 8 bases lining up with TRBD1. The germline CDR1 and CDR2 sequences are DFQATT and SNEGSKA (reference sequence). This CDR3 spans 14 amino acids. Trimming took 3 bases from V and 3 from J; bases not matched to a gene: 7. The CDR3, as DNA: TGCAGTGCTAGGGCCCGGGACAGGCACTACGAGCAGTACTTC. This gives the protein CSARARDRHYEQYF.

Only a few counts were recorded for this clonotype. The V call is TRBV12-3 or TRBV12-4, the J call TRBJ1-2; 7 bases agree with TRBD1. The CDR3 totals 13 residues. Losses at the gene ends were 6 bases for V and 4 bases for J; bases not matched to a gene: 5. CDR3 in amino acids: CASSQGETYGYTF. The CDR3 nucleotides are TGTGCCAGCAGCCAGGGGGAAACCTATGGCTACACCTTC.

This clonotype was found once. The chain links TRBV5-1 to TRBJ1-1, with 8 bases identical to TRBD1. The germline gives CDR1 SGHRS, CDR2 YFSETQ. V shed 3 bases, J shed 3 bases, and the junction held 4 bases outside the gene matches. This CDR3 region has 14 residues. The CDR3 sequence is CASSWQGADTEAFF. The CDR3 bases are TGCGCCAGCAGCTGGCAGGGGGCCGACACTGAAGCTTTCTTT.

This clonotype has a count of ten or more. The gene calls are TRBV3-1 and TRBJ1-5; D unclear. CDR1 LGHDT and CDR2 YNNKEL come from the germline V gene (reference sequence). The CDR3 extends over 14 amino acids. V was shortened by 1 base and J by 7 bases, with 11 bases between the two germline ends. CDR3 protein: CASSQGEVWQPQHF. The CDR3 DNA follows: TGTGCCAGCAGCCAAGGGGAGGTCTGGCAGCCCCAGCATTTT.

This clonotype was detected only a few times. For the CDR3, the DNA is TGTGCCAGCAGCCAAGATTCCAGGGGGCGAAGGGGAGAGACCCAGTACTTC. It yields the protein CASSQDSRGRRGETQYF. This chain links TRBV4-2 with TRBJ2-5; 8 bases match TRBD1. The V and J ends lost 0 bases and 4 bases, in that order; junction bases with no gene match: 10. CDR3 size: 17 residues. Germline V gene data show CDR1 as LGHNA and CDR2 as YNFKEQ.

This clonotype was observed a few times. The rearrangement uses TRBV2 and TRBJ1-1; D is unclear. Germline values: CDR1 SNHLY, CDR2 FYNNEI. The length of the CDR3 is 13 residues. V lost 6 bases and J 2 bases, leaving 10 bases between the germline ends. The CDR3 DNA is TGTGCCAGCAGGAGGGAATACAACACTGAAGCTTTCTTT. Amino acid sequence: CASRREYNTEAFF.

There are a few counts of this clonotype. The J gene is TRBJ1-1, the V gene TRBV25-1; no clear D. The germline V and J ends were trimmed by 3 bases and 5 bases, with 13 bases remaining between them. Germline V gives CDR1 MGHDK, CDR2 SYGVNS. The CDR3 sequence is 14 residues long. The CDR3 protein is CASSEYTKVTEAFF. CDR3 DNA: TGTGCCAGCAGTGAGTACACCAAGGTAACTGAAGCTTTCTTT.

The chain carries TRBV28 and TRBJ1-1; 9 positions match TRBD1. The CDR3 covers 14 residues. The ends lost 2 bases at V and 11 bases at J; junction bases unmatched: 9. The germline V gene encodes CDR1 MDHEN and CDR2 SYDVKM. This CDR3 is CASSLLPGQGNAFF. CDR3 nucleotide sequence: TGTGCCAGCAGTTTACTCCCGGGACAGGGAAACGCTTTCTTT.

This clonotype appeared many times. The chain recombines TRBV7-2 with TRBJ2-5; D perhaps matches TRBD1 (6 bases). The CDR3 covers 13 residues. CDR1 and CDR2 (germline): SGHTA, FQGNSA. With 3 bases removed from V and 4 bases from J, the gap between germline ends came to 9 bases. CDR3 sequence: CASSFQGRETQYF. CDR3 in DNA: TGTGCCAGCAGCTTTCAGGGGAGAGAGACCCAGTACTTC.

This chain connects TRBV20-1 to TRBJ2-3, with D unresolved. The V end lost 6 bases, the J end lost 4 bases, and 8 bases lay between the germline ends. The CDR3 loop spans 11 amino acids. The germline V gene has CDR1 DFQATT and CDR2 SNEGSKA (reference sequence). The DNA of the CDR3 is TGCAGTGCCTCATATGCAGATACGCAGTATTTT. This encodes CSASYADTQYF.

The chain links TRBV5-4 to TRBJ1-3; D is unclear. Trimming removed 2 bases at V and 8 bases at J, with 17 bases between. The CDR3 totals 15 residues. CDR1 is SGHNT, CDR2 YYREEE, per germline (reference sequence). The CDR3 is CASSFGSRFGDTIYF. The CDR3 bases are TGTGCCAGCAGCTTCGGCTCCCGTTTCGGAGACACCATATATTTT.

This clonotype was counted a few times. This chain connects TRBV5-8 to TRBJ1-1; 7 positions agree with TRBD1. Trimming removed 5 bases from V and 2 bases from J; junction bases left unmatched: 6. CDR3 length: 14 residues. In germline, CDR1 is SGHTS, CDR2 YDEGEE. The CDR3 reads CASRTGQSNTEAFF. The CDR3 DNA reads TGTGCCAGCAGAACGGGACAGTCCAACACTGAAGCTTTCTTT.

The rearrangement joins TRBV6-5 to TRBJ2-2; D ambiguous. The CDR3 is 15 residues long. Trimming pared 6 bases from V and 6 bases from J, leaving 17 bases between. Germline V gene sequence: CDR1 MNHEY, CDR2 SVGAGI. The CDR3 coding sequence is TGTGCCAGCAGACTATCGAGTACGTCCGCCGGGGAGCTGTTTTTT. It translates to CASRLSSTSAGELFF.

The chain combines TRBV10-1 with TRBJ2-3; D might be TRBD2 (6 bases). V lost 10 bases, J lost 6 bases, and 20 bases lay in between. The CDR3 contains 14 residues. Germline CDR1 is WNHNN and CDR2 is SYGVQD (reference sequence). CDR3 sequence reads: CATSSRLSGDTQYF. Here the CDR3 DNA reads TGCGCCACGAGTTCTCGATTAAGCGGGGATACGCAGTATTTT.

This sequence joins TRBV30 and TRBJ2-3, with 7 bases matching TRBD1. Trimming cost V 0 bases and J 5 bases; bases outside gene matches: 8. Germline CDR1 reads GTSNPN; CDR2 reads SVGIG (reference sequence). There are 15 residues in the CDR3. Written as DNA, the CDR3 is TGTGCCTGGAGTGTAGGGGTGTCAGGGGGAGATACGCAGTATTTT. It translates to CAWSVGVSGGDTQYF.

Written as DNA, the CDR3 is TGTGCCAGCAGCCCCGGGGGGGCGGGGAACACCGGGGAGCTGTTTTTT. This codes for CASSPGGAGNTGELFF. The gene calls are TRBV7-2 and TRBJ2-2, with TRBD2 matching over 8 bases. The ends lost 5 bases at V and 1 base at J; junction bases unmatched: 6. CDR3 length equals 16 residues. Germline assignment: CDR1 SGHTA and CDR2 FQGNSA.